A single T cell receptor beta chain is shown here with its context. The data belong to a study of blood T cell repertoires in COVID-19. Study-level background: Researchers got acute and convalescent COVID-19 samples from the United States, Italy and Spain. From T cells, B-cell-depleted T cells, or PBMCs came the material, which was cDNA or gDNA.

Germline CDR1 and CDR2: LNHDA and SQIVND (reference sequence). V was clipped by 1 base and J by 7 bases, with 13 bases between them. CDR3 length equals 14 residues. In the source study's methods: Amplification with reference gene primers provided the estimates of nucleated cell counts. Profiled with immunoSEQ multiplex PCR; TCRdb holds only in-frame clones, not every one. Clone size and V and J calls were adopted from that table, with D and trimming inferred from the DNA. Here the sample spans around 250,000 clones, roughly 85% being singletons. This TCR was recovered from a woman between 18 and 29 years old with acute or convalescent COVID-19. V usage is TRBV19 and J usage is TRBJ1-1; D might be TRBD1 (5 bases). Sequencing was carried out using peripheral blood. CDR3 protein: CASSIVEWGGEAFF. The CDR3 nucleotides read TGTGCCAGTAGTATAGTAGAGTGGGGCGGTGAAGCTTTCTTT.